Listed here are 27 T cell receptor beta chains from one sample, sequenced in a study of T cell changes during pregnancy in multiple sclerosis. Clones were sequenced by immunoSEQ multiplex PCR, and TCRdb holds only the in-frame ones, with some missing. The data contain over 25,000 clones, approximately 94% of them singletons. The source material was CD4+ T cells from peripheral blood mononuclear cells, sampled in the first trimester of pregnancy. These receptors were obtained from a female donor with multiple sclerosis, enrolled in a pregnancy study.

The chain employs TRBV5-1 and TRBJ2-2; the match to TRBD2 covers 12 bases. The V gene's germline CDR1 is SGHRS and CDR2 YFSETQ. The CDR3 covers 17 residues. The V segment lost 3 bases and the J segment 3 bases; nucleotides outside the gene matches: 6. CDR3 bases: TGCGCCAGCAGCTATTCTAGCGGGGGGGTGGACACCGGGGAGCTGTTTTTT. Residues: CASSYSSGGVDTGELFF.

This chain connects TRBV28 to TRBJ2-4; perhaps TRBD1 as D (6 bases). This CDR3 region has 15 residues. V was clipped by 5 bases and J by 11 bases, with 22 bases between them. The germline CDR1 and CDR2 sequences are MDHEN and SYDVKM. For the CDR3, the DNA is TGTGCCAGCAGTCGAAATCCGGGACAAGTTTTCGTTCAGTACTTC. Amino acids: CASSRNPGQVFVQYF.

The V call is TRBV9, the J call TRBJ1-5; no reliable D call. Trimming removed 2 bases from V and 0 bases from J, with 9 bases in between. In germline, CDR1 is SGDLS, CDR2 YYNGEE. The CDR3 contains 15 residues. CDR3 in amino acids: CASSVESDSNQPQHF. DNA of the CDR3: TGTGCCAGCAGCGTGGAGTCGGATAGCAATCAGCCCCAGCATTTT.

V usage is TRBV2 and J usage is TRBJ1-3, with D uncertain. V lost 0 bases to trimming and J lost 8 bases, with 5 bases between them. The CDR3 is made up of 12 amino acids. Germline CDR1 SNHLY, CDR2 FYNNEI. The CDR3 bases are TGTGCCAGCAGTGAAGCCGCGTACACCATATATTTT. Its translation is CASSEAAYTIYF.

The chain recombines TRBV30 with TRBJ2-5, with 7 bases matching TRBD1. CDR3 length: 15 amino acids. V gave up 3 bases and J gave up 5 bases; unmatched junction bases: 12. Germline V gene sequence: CDR1 GTSNPN, CDR2 SVGIG (reference sequence). CDR3 sequence reads: CAWSPLDRVGETQYF. The CDR3 DNA reads TGTGCCTGGAGCCCCCTTGACAGGGTCGGGGAGACCCAGTACTTC.

This chain links TRBV27 with TRBJ1-2, with 9 bases lining up with TRBD1. Germline CDR1 and CDR2: MNHEY and SMNVEV (reference sequence). Trimming removed 6 bases from V and 7 bases from J; junction bases left unmatched: 9. There are 14 residues in the CDR3. The CDR3 spells CASRPTGTGPGYTF. CDR3 DNA sequence: TGTGCCAGCAGACCAACCGGGACAGGGCCTGGCTACACCTTC.

DNA for the CDR3: TGTGCCAGCACGGTCTCGACAGGGAACACCGGGGAGCTGTTTTTT. Its protein product is CASTVSTGNTGELFF. The chain recombines TRBV2 with TRBJ2-2, with D perhaps matching TRBD1 (6 bases). V was shortened by 7 bases and J by 1 base, with 13 bases between the two germline ends. The CDR3 runs to 15 residues. Germline V gene data show CDR1 as SNHLY and CDR2 as FYNNEI.

CDR3 sequence reads: CASRLGGQGRQPQHF. DNA of the CDR3: TGTGCAAGTCGCTTAGGAGGACAGGGGAGGCAGCCCCAGCATTTT. J is TRBJ1-5 and V is TRBV12-2; the D call TRBD1 from the table was never checked on the DNA. TRBV12-2 is a pseudogene locus. CDR3 length equals 15 residues.

The J gene is TRBJ1-2, the V gene TRBV5-1; D might be TRBD1 (5 bases). The germline V and J ends were trimmed by 2 bases and 2 bases, with 10 bases remaining between them. This CDR3 is 14 amino acids long. Germline values: CDR1 SGHRS, CDR2 YFSETQ. CDR3: CASSLGVTNYGYTF. CDR3 DNA sequence: TGCGCCAGCAGCTTAGGGGTTACAAACTATGGCTACACCTTC.

The gene calls are TRBV9 and TRBJ1-3; D unresolved. Trimming stripped 1 base from V and 0 bases from J, with 8 bases between. In germline, CDR1 is SGDLS, CDR2 YYNGEE. The CDR3 covers 15 residues. CDR3 in amino acids: CASSVMGGSGNTIYF. The CDR3 bases are TGTGCCAGCAGCGTAATGGGAGGCTCTGGAAACACCATATATTTT.

The chain uses TRBV5-6 and TRBJ1-2; a possible D gene is TRBD1 (6 bases). CDR1 is SGHDT and CDR2 is YYEEEE in the germline V gene. V dropped 5 bases and J dropped 2 bases, with 16 bases sitting between them. This CDR3 is built from 15 residues. The CDR3 region is CASRSLGGRNYGYTF. Here the CDR3 DNA reads TGTGCCAGCAGGTCCCTCGGGGGGCGGAACTATGGCTACACCTTC.

This chain connects TRBV9 to TRBJ2-1; D possibly corresponds to TRBD2 (6 bases). The V end was cut by 4 bases, the J end by 7 bases, with 12 bases between. This CDR3 region has 13 residues. Germline assignment: CDR1 SGDLS and CDR2 YYNGEE. The CDR3 sequence: CASSPRGRNEQFF. The CDR3 DNA sequence: TGTGCCAGCAGCCCCCGGGGGAGGAATGAGCAGTTCTTC.

This chain joins TRBV7-8 and TRBJ1-5, with D perhaps TRBD1 (6 bases). The V end lost 2 bases, the J end lost 8 bases, and 16 bases lay between the germline ends. Germline V lookup: CDR1 SGHVS, CDR2 FQNEAQ. This CDR3 spans 15 amino acids. CDR3 sequence reads: CASSLQQGAEEPQHF. The DNA of the CDR3 is TGTGCCAGCAGCTTACAACAGGGAGCTGAGGAGCCCCAGCATTTT. Together with reference TRBV7-8 and TRBJ1-5, the CDR3 gives the full variable domain: GAGVSQSPRYKVAKRGQDVALRCDPISGHVSLFWYQQALGQGPEFLTYFQNEAQLDKSGLPSDRFFAERPEGSVSTLKIQRTQQEDSAVYLCASSLQQGAEEPQHFGDGTRLSIL.

J is TRBJ2-3 and V is TRBV5-1; TRBD2 might be the D (5 bases). The germline V gene encodes CDR1 SGHRS and CDR2 YFSETQ. This CDR3 spans 15 amino acids. V was clipped by 0 bases and J by 6 bases, with 14 bases between them. CDR3 sequence: CASSLARDPGDTQYF. For the CDR3, the DNA is TGCGCCAGCAGCTTGGCCCGGGATCCCGGCGATACGCAGTATTTT.

The gene calls are TRBV10-1 and TRBJ2-7; D gene ambiguous. Between the trimmed V and J ends, which lost 2 bases and 3 bases, there was a span of 14 bases. The CDR3 spans 15 residues. Germline V gene lookup returns CDR1 WNHNN and CDR2 SYGVQD (reference sequence). The CDR3, as DNA: TGCGCCAGCAGTGAGCGAGGAACATACCGCTACGAGCAGTACTTC. Translation: CASSERGTYRYEQYF.

The V gene is TRBV18, the J gene TRBJ2-7, with D possibly being TRBD2 (6 bases). The CDR3 covers 14 residues. With 5 bases removed from V and 1 base from J, the gap between germline ends came to 12 bases. The germline V gene encodes CDR1 KGHSH and CDR2 LQKENI. CDR3 sequence reads: CASSMGLISYEQYF. The DNA of the CDR3 is TGTGCCAGCTCAATGGGACTGATATCCTACGAGCAGTACTTC.

The chain couples TRBV21-1 to TRBJ1-6; the table's TRBD1 call for D was not verified on the DNA. TRBV21-1 corresponds to a pseudogene. This CDR3 spans 16 amino acids. The chain's CDR3 is CASSKGDRVNNSPLHF. CDR3 sequence (DNA): TGTGCCAGCAGCAAGGGGGACAGGGTTAATAATTCACCCCTCCACTTT.

The chain is built from TRBV5-6 and TRBJ1-3; TRBD1 aligns across 9 bases. CDR1 SGHDT and CDR2 YYEEEE come from the germline V gene. CDR3 length: 15 residues. Trimming removed 5 bases from V and 8 bases from J; junction bases left unmatched: 11. In nucleotides, the CDR3 is TGTGCCAGCAGTTCGAAACAGGGGGCCGGGGACACCATATATTTT. Translating gives CASSSKQGAGDTIYF.

This chain links TRBV7-2 with TRBJ2-1; 10 bases are a match to TRBD2. Losses at the gene ends were 0 bases for V and 6 bases for J; bases not matched to a gene: 8. CDR1 is SGHTA, CDR2 FQGNSA, per germline. The CDR3 spans 17 residues. The CDR3 sequence: CASSLAGLAIIFNEQFF. CDR3 nucleotide sequence: TGTGCCAGCAGCTTAGCGGGACTAGCGATTATCTTCAATGAGCAGTTCTTC.

This chain connects TRBV29-1 to TRBJ2-4; D perhaps matches TRBD1 (6 bases). Germline V gives CDR1 SQVTM, CDR2 ANQGSEA. V was pared by 1 base and J by 4 bases, with 11 bases between. CDR3 size: 14 residues. The CDR3 DNA is TGCAGCGTTGAAGTACAGGGCCTTAAAAACATTCAGTACTTC. Protein: CSVEVQGLKNIQYF. Combining the CDR3 with reference TRBV29-1 and TRBJ2-4 gives the whole variable domain SAVISQKPSRDICQRGTSLTIQCQVDSQVTMMFWYRQQPGQSLTLIATANQGSEATYESGFVIDKFPISRPNLTFSTLTVSNMSPEDSSIYLCSVEVQGLKNIQYFGAGTRLSVL.

CDR3 sequence: CASSARGGTHGDTQYF. CDR3 in DNA: TGTGCCAGCAGCGCCAGAGGCGGGACGCACGGGGATACGCAGTATTTT. The chain couples TRBV9 to TRBJ2-3, with D perhaps TRBD2 (6 bases). Germline CDR1 reads SGDLS; CDR2 reads YYNGEE. V lost 3 bases and J lost 6, with 20 bases in between. The CDR3 is 16 residues long.

V and J are TRBV6-1 and TRBJ2-5; TRBD1 is a possible D gene (7 bases). There are 13 residues in the CDR3. CDR1 MNHNS and CDR2 SASEGT come from the germline V gene. Deletions cut 10 bases from V and 4 bases from J, with 16 bases between. In DNA, the CDR3 is TGTGCCATACGGACAGGAGGGAGAGAGACCCAGTACTTC. Translated: CAIRTGGRETQYF.

This clone was seen once. The chain has TRBV9 and TRBJ2-7, with a possible D match to TRBD1 (6 bases). The V end was cut by 4 bases, the J end by 3 bases, with 14 bases between. Germline-derived CDR1 and CDR2 are SGDLS and YYNGEE. The CDR3 spans 14 residues. The CDR3 nucleotides read TGTGCCAGCAGCCCCACACAGGGCGTCTACGAGCAGTACTTC. It encodes CASSPTQGVYEQYF.

The chain employs TRBV7-9 and TRBJ2-2, with 11 positions matching TRBD2. The germline V gene encodes CDR1 SEHNR and CDR2 FQNEAQ (reference sequence). The CDR3 totals 16 residues. V gave up 4 bases and J gave up 7 bases; unmatched junction bases: 8. CDR3 DNA sequence: TGTGCCAGCAGCTCTTTAGCGGGGGGGCCCGGCGGGGAGCTGTTTTTT. It is translated as CASSSLAGGPGGELFF.

This clone was picked up one time. The chain couples TRBV4-3 to TRBJ1-5, with D perhaps matching TRBD1 (5 bases). Trimming left V 1 base short and J 7 bases short, with 11 bases between. The germline V gene has CDR1 LGHNA and CDR2 YSLEER. The CDR3 extends over 14 amino acids. CDR3 nucleotide sequence: TGCGCCAGCAGCCAAGCGGGGGGTCTACAGCCCCAGCATTTT. This codes for CASSQAGGLQPQHF.

The chain carries TRBV6-6 and TRBJ2-3; no definite D call. CDR3 length equals 12 residues. CDR1 is MNHNY and CDR2 is SVGAGI in the germline V gene (reference sequence). V lost 4 bases and J lost 7, with 9 bases in between. CDR3 region: CASSSPRYTQYF. The CDR3 DNA follows: TGTGCCAGCAGTTCCCCTAGGTATACGCAGTATTTT.

This sequence joins TRBV7-6 and TRBJ2-7, with 7 bases fitting TRBD1. The germline V gene encodes CDR1 SGHVS and CDR2 FNYEAQ. Trimming cost V 2 bases and J 6 bases; bases outside gene matches: 1. The CDR3 length is 12 residues. The CDR3: CASSLRTGEQYF. The CDR3 DNA reads TGTGCCAGCAGCTTACGGACAGGCGAGCAGTACTTC.